This T cell receptor (beta chain) was captured in a study of shared clonotypes between healthy human individuals. The germline CDR1 and CDR2 sequences are GTSNPN and SVGIG (reference sequence). The CDR3 is made up of 15 amino acids. V was pared by 4 bases and J by 2 bases, with 5 bases of the junction left unmatched. Sequenced by immunoSEQ multiplex PCR; TCRdb stores in-frame clones only, minus some. The table includes approximately 2.4 million clones, 95% detected once. The specimen sequenced was naive CD4+ T cells sorted from blood. Stated subset: CD45RA+ positively selected. The sequence derives from a man aged 18 to 29 in good health. The rearrangement joins TRBV30 to TRBJ2-2; 9 bases match TRBD2. The CDR3 region is CAWNPLAGNTGELFF. DNA of the CDR3: TGTGCCTGGAATCCACTAGCGGGCAACACCGGGGAGCTGTTTTTT.